This TCR beta chain comes out of a study of tumor-infiltrating lymphocytes in primary liver carcinoma. Study-level points and caveats: The study found only about 7.5-25% of top clones in all five tumor regions. Tumor-adjacent and tumor-blood pairs overlapped less than tumor region pairs did.

With a constant-region primer, TCR beta cDNA was made from 500 ng of total RNA. What produced the TCR beta libraries was three nested multiplex PCR rounds using slightly modified ARM-PCR. Rounds one and two of PCR, each of around 11 cycles, were primed with TRBV1-TRBV30 forward primers and a C-beta reverse primer. TCRdb passed the multiplex PCR reads through MiXCR, listing each CDR3 protein once. The sample holds about 50,000 distinct CDR3 sequences, 60% to 80% seen once. Unsorted bulk tissue, roughly 20-32 mg of it, served as the source for co-extraction of RNA and DNA. With regard to this clonotype: Its antigen is unidentified. Relative to the germline gene, one junction end is altered; a read error may explain this.

The CDR3 consists of 17 residues. CDR1 and CDR2 (germline): SGHVS, FQNEAQ. The receptor was isolated from a man in his forties with primary liver carcinoma and hepatitis B virus infection. Material for sequencing was liver tumor tissue from sampling region 5. Subset defined: tumor region T5, tumor centre. The rearrangement links TRBV7-8 to TRBJ2-2; D is possibly TRBD2 (5 bases). CDR3 bases: TGTGACAGCAGTTTAGCGCGGCTAGCCGTAAACACCGGGGAACTGTTTTTT. Translated: CDSSLARLAVNTGELFF.